The 9 T cell receptor beta chains reported below all come from one sample, sequenced in a study of blood T cell repertoires in COVID-19. Using immunoSEQ multiplex PCR, the repertoire was profiled, and TCRdb retains in-frame clones only, with some absent. The sample shows more than 65,000 clones, around 91% of them seen only once. What was sequenced was peripheral blood. These receptors all come from a human donor in a cohort sampled during active COVID-19.

The rearrangement links TRBV28 to TRBJ2-1; 12 nucleotides align to TRBD1. The J segment lost 7 bases and the V segment lost 4 bases, leaving 8 bases of the junction unmatched. Germline V lookup: CDR1 MDHEN, CDR2 SYDVKM. This CDR3 comprises 16 residues. The CDR3 bases are TGTGCCAGCAGTTCGCCCGGGACAGGGGGCGTAAATGAGCAGTTCTTC. This encodes CASSSPGTGGVNEQFF.

This clone was recorded only once. This chain links TRBV2 with TRBJ2-7; 7 nucleotides match TRBD1. V dropped 5 bases and J dropped 6; count of bases not matched to a gene: 10. The CDR3 covers 14 residues. Germline assignment: CDR1 SNHLY and CDR2 FYNNEI. CDR3 region: CASSRPTGLGEQYF. Here the CDR3 DNA reads TGTGCCAGCAGTCGCCCGACAGGGCTGGGCGAGCAGTACTTC. The full variable domain, with the rest looked up from reference TRBV2 and TRBJ2-7, is EPEVTQTPSHQVTQMGQEVILRCVPISNHLYFYWYRQILGQKVEFLVSFYNNEISEKSEIFDDQFSVERPDGSNFTLKIRSTKLEDSAMYFCASSRPTGLGEQYFGPGTRLTVT.

The V and J genes are TRBV27 and TRBJ1-1, with D hard to call. This CDR3 is built from 12 residues. The V gene's germline CDR1 is MNHEY and CDR2 SMNVEV (reference sequence). The V and J ends lost 5 bases and 1 base respectively, with 5 bases between them. CDR3 sequence (DNA): TGTGCCAGCAGTATGCGGAACACTGAAGCTTTCTTT. It codes for CASSMRNTEAFF.

This clone came up once. The genes are TRBV7-3 and TRBJ2-7, with 9 bases lining up with TRBD1. The ends lost 2 bases at V and 5 bases at J; junction bases unmatched: 7. The CDR3 is 15 residues long. Germline CDR1 and CDR2: SGHTA and FQGTGA. In DNA form, the CDR3 reads TGTGCCAGCAGCTTAGAACAGGGGGCGCGGGACGAGCAGTACTTC. It codes for CASSLEQGARDEQYF.

This chain uses TRBV20-1 with TRBJ1-1; D remains ambiguous. V shed 2 bases and J shed 4 bases, with 5 bases lying between them. The CDR3 has 11 residues. Germline loops: CDR1 DFQATT, CDR2 SNEGSKA (reference sequence). CDR3 protein: CSARYSTEAFF. CDR3 DNA: TGCAGTGCTAGATACAGCACTGAAGCTTTCTTT.

The CDR3 DNA reads TGTGCCAGCCGGCAGGGGAACACTGAAGCTTTCTTT. It translates to CASRQGNTEAFF. The chain carries TRBV11-2 and TRBJ1-1; tentatively, D is TRBD1 (5 bases). The germline gives CDR1 SGHAT, CDR2 FQNNGV. V was pared by 8 bases and J by 1 base, with 8 bases between. The CDR3 covers 12 residues. The full variable domain, rest sourced from reference TRBV11-2 and TRBJ1-1, is EAGVAQSPRYKIIEKRQSVAFWCNPISGHATLYWYQQILGQGPKLLIQFQNNGVVDDSQLPKDRFSAERLKGVDSTLKIQPAKLEDSAVYLCASRQGNTEAFFGQGTRLTVV.

This clone was observed once. This chain links TRBV28 with TRBJ1-5; TRBD1 aligns across 8 bases. Germline loops: CDR1 MDHEN, CDR2 SYDVKM. The V and J ends lost 6 bases and 7 bases, in that order; junction bases with no gene match: 11. The CDR3 totals 15 residues. As DNA, the CDR3 is TGTGCCAGCAGCCAAATTGGGACAGGCGAGCAGCCCCAGCATTTT. Translation: CASSQIGTGEQPQHF.

The genes are TRBV12-3 or TRBV12-4 and TRBJ2-7; D might be TRBD1 (7 bases). The CDR3 has 12 residues. The V and J ends lost 6 bases and 6 bases respectively, with 12 bases between them. Here the CDR3 DNA reads TGTGCCAGCAGCTCAGGGGGGATCGAGCAGTACTTC. Translating gives CASSSGGIEQYF.

The V and J genes are TRBV4-2 and TRBJ1-2; D gene unclear. The CDR3 has 15 residues. Trimming took off 0 bases at V and 2 bases at J, with 10 bases between the two ends. In germline, CDR1 is LGHNA, CDR2 YNFKEQ. CDR3 nucleotides: TGTGCCAGCAGCCAAGAAGGTCCGGGGAACTATGGCTACACCTTC. Encoded protein: CASSQEGPGNYGYTF.